Given below is one T cell receptor (beta chain) in context. The data were obtained in a study of blood T cell repertoires in COVID-19. Profiling relied on immunoSEQ multiplex PCR, and the TCRdb table lists in-frame clones only, not all of them. This table has 220,000 or so clones, 65% to 85% appearing once. Germline V CDR1 and CDR2: MNHEY, SMNVEV (reference sequence). V was clipped by 7 bases and J by 7 bases, with 10 bases between them. This CDR3 is built from 11 residues. This TCR was sampled from a woman between 40 and 50 years old who had recovered from COVID-19. Sequenced material: PBMCs or T cells enriched from blood (not recorded which). The chain recombines TRBV27 with TRBJ2-5; D unclear. CDR3 DNA: TGTGCCAGCACCTCAAGAGGGACCCAGTACTTC. It translates to CASTSRGTQYF.